The T cell receptor beta chain described here comes from a study of T cell clones after liver transplantation. The CDR3 covers 13 residues. Trimming left V 4 bases short and J 7 bases short, with 13 bases between. Germline V lookup: CDR1 SQVTM, CDR2 ANQGSEA. The data were produced by immunoSEQ multiplex PCR, yet TCRdb's version contains in-frame clones alone and is incomplete. Altogether tens of thousands of clones are present, 70% to 80% being singletons, with the ten largest covering around 2.8%. The sample in question was CD4+ T cells from blood, obtained at the approximately 15-month timepoint. The origin of this receptor is a human patient who received a liver transplant. Some T cells may have come from the graft donor. The chain joins TRBV29-1 to TRBJ2-2, with a weak D call TRBD2 (6 bases). The CDR3 sequence: CSVAKGTVGELFF. As DNA, the CDR3 is TGCAGCGTTGCAAAGGGGACTGTCGGGGAGCTGTTTTTT.